This TCR beta chain was sequenced in a study of blood T cell repertoires in COVID-19. Assay: immunoSEQ multiplex PCR; the TCRdb copy retains only in-frame clones and omits some. The sample holds over 450,000 clones, approximately 89% seen once. With 1 base clipped from V and 0 bases from J, the junction kept 13 bases outside the gene matches. Germline CDR1 is SGHKS and CDR2 is YYEKEE (reference sequence). There are 20 residues in the CDR3. The Seattle patients joined while their infection was active and were tracked longitudinally afterward. The chain links TRBV5-5 to TRBJ2-3, with 11 nucleotides matching TRBD2. The clonotype was recovered from a man younger than 35 with COVID-19, enrolled during active disease. The sample was peripheral blood. CDR3 nucleotides: TGTGCCAGCAGCTTGTTATCGGCTAGCGGGGGGCCCGCAAGCACAGATACGCAGTATTTT. It specifies CASSLLSASGGPASTDTQYF.